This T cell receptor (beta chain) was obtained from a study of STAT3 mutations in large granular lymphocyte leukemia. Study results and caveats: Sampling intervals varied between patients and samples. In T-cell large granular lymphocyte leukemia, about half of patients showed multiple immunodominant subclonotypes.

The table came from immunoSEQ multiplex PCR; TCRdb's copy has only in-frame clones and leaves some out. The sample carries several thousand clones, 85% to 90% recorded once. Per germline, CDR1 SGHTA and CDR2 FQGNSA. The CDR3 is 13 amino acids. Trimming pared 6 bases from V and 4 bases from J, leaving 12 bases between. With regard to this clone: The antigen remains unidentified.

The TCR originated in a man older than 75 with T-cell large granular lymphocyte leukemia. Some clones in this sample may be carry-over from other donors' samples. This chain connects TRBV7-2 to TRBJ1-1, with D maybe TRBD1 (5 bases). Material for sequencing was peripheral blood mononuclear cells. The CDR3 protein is CASSWNGGTEAFF. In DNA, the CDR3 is TGTGCCAGCAGTTGGAACGGGGGCACTGAAGCTTTCTTT.